This TCR beta chain came from a study of beta chain features in type 1 diabetes (dated by TCRdb to 2016 to 2018). In the study overall: Patients and healthy donors did not differ in mean age, gender distribution, total cell number or subset yield. A total of about 100,000,000 sorted cells were examined across all samples, and RNA yield correlated strongly with the number of cells per subset. The study compared TCRB repertoires of sorted circulating CD4+ T cell subsets between recently diagnosed type 1 diabetes patients and matched healthy donors. Regulatory and stem cell-like memory subsets were isolated from only 8 patients and 8 healthy donors, whereas naive and central memory subsets came from all 30 or so donors.

Broader findings and caveats from the paper: Naive, central memory and regulatory TCRB repertoires appeared to be more similar among patients than among healthy donors. Because the HLA sub-analyses included only small numbers of individuals, any influence of HLA type on TCRB rearrangement was left unresolved. Fewer insertions and more nucleotide deletions at VDJ recombination sites were observed in patients with type 1 diabetes, implying thymic rearrangement abnormalities. Shorter templates might have been favored by PCR, but patient and control samples were amplified and corrected together, so both groups would have been affected equally by any skew. Sequencing cDNA rather than genomic DNA could over-represent highly expressing activated cells, although activation and CD3 levels did not differ between groups. A moderate but significant shortening of TCRB CDR3 length was observed in type 1 diabetes patients in all four CD4+ subsets.

All of the isolated RNA was reverse transcribed with the High Capacity cDNA Reverse Transcription Kit, so expressed TCRB transcripts were sequenced. Deep immunoSEQ sequencing was applied to naive, central memory and regulatory T cell samples, giving an average of roughly 3.5 million total reads per sample. Sorted cells were lysed in RLT buffer and RNA was extracted with DNase-treated RNeasy Micro or Mini kits, depending on cell number. Each cell subset was processed separately to prevent cross-contamination, with patient and healthy donor samples processed together. The immunoSEQ multiplex PCR was used to amplify TCRB sequences from cDNA, generating 87-bp fragments that spanned the CDR3 region. The amplicons were sequenced using the Illumina HiSeq platform. The paper's data handling went like this. Synthetic template baselines were used to correct PCR bias computationally, reads within Hamming distance 2 were collapsed, and singletons that could not be merged were discarded. By aligning reads against IMGT, V, D and J genes, CDR3 length, and insertions or deletions at six rearrangement sites were assigned. Within each subset, clonotype counts were normalized to sorted cell number, and only after that were true diversity and Gini coefficients computed with the tcR R package. Repertoire sharing was quantified using the overlap coefficient calculated on TCRB nucleotide sequences. Here the immuneACCESS table is served through TCRdb, limited to in-frame sequences with V and J called. Missing clones are a known gap in these copies; in checked studies unresolved V genes cover under half, and the rest lacks a known reason. V, J and clone size reflect that table, while D and trimming were determined from the DNA. This sample is represented by over 300,000 clones; 7% to 9% of them were singletons. The ten largest clones take up roughly 0.44% of the sample.

According to the germline V gene, CDR1 reads MDHEN and CDR2 reads SYDVKM. The CDR3 contains 13 residues, cysteine and phenylalanine counted. Kept here is only the CDR3 DNA, which spans 39 bases and is read in frame from base 1. Trimming takes 4 bases from V and 5 bases from J, and the germline ends sit 11 bases apart. The sample holds many counts of this clone. Its specific antigen is unknown. Nothing much larger sits one base from this clone, and base qualities are not available. Each donor gave one peripheral blood draw, about 110 mL on average, collected into heparinised tubes. A BD FACSAria II and a panel including CD45RO, CCR7, CD25, CD127, CD95 and CD27 were used to sort naive, central memory, regulatory and stem cell-like memory CD4+ T cells. A purity above 95% was achieved for all sorted populations. PBMCs were isolated immediately by Lymphoprep density gradient centrifugation and stained directly without culture. So that batch effects would be minimized, each experiment stained and sorted samples in pairs, pairing one healthy donor with one patient.

The chain links TRBV28 with TRBJ2-5; the D gene is perhaps TRBD1 or TRBD2, each of them matching over 5 bases. The clonotype comes from a woman between 18 and 29 years old in good health. Sequencing used central memory CD4+ T cells from blood. CDR3 region: CASSSRDVETQYF. In nucleotides, the sequence is TGTGCCAGCAGTTCCCGGGACGTCGAGACCCAGTACTTC. Full variable domain (CDR3 extended with the reference TRBV28 and TRBJ2-5 proteins): DVKVTQSSRYLVKRTGEKVFLECVQDMDHENMFWYRQDPGLGLRLIYFSYDVKMKEKGDIPEGYSVSREKKERFSLILESASTNQTSMYLCASSSRDVETQYFGPGTRLLVL.